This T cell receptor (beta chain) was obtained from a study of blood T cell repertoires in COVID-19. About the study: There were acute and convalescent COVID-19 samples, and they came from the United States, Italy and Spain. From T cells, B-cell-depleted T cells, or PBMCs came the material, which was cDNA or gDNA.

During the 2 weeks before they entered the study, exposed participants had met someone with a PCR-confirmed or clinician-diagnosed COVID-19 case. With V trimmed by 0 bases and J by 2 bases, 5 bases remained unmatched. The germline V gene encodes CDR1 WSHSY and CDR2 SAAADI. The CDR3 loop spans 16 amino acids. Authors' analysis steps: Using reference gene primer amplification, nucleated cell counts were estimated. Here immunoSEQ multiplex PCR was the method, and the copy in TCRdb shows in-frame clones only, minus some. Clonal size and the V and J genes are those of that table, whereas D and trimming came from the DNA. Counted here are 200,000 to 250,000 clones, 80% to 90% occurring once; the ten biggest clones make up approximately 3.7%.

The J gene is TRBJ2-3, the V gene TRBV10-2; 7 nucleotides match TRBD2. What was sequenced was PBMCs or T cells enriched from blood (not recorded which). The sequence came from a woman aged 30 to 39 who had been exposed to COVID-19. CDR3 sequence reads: CASSESRLAVTDTQYF. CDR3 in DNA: TGCGCCAGCAGTGAGTCGCGGCTAGCGGTCACAGATACGCAGTATTTT.